One TCR beta chain is described in this entry. The PCR template was genomic DNA. A primer set of 30 forward and 13 reverse primers amplified the CDR3. TCRdb called the multiplex PCR reads again in MiXCR, with one record for every CDR3 protein. The sample includes a few hundred thousand distinct CDR3 sequences, roughly 48% of them seen just once. The sample originates from a study of type 1 and type 2 diabetes patients. Trimming at V came to 1 base and at J to 6 bases, leaving 11 bases not matched to a gene. The CDR3 loop spans 16 amino acids. The sample was peripheral blood mononuclear cells (PBMCs). The sequence derives from a man between 18 and 29 years old with type 2 diabetes. The chain carries TRBV12-3 or TRBV12-4 and TRBJ1-1; 7 nucleotides agree with TRBD1. The CDR3 bases are TGTGCCAGCAGTTTAGACGGGCAGGGGGGGGGACCTGAAGCTTTCTTT. Its translation is CASSLDGQGGGPEAFF.